These 21 T cell receptor beta chains were all obtained from the same sample, sequenced in a study of CD8 T cells in ankylosing spondylitis. TCRdb analysed the 5' RACE reads with MiXCR anew, one entry per CDR3 protein. The sample yields about 110,000 distinct CDR3 sequences, 24% seen once. Sequencing was carried out using synovial fluid, either unsorted or a sorted T cell fraction (not recorded which). These receptors all come from a male donor with ankylosing spondylitis.

The chain links TRBV5-6 to TRBJ2-2, with D uncertain. This CDR3 has 13 amino acids. Trimming took off 4 bases at V and 7 bases at J, with 11 bases between the two ends. CDR1 and CDR2 from the germline V gene are SGHDT and YYEEEE. The CDR3 region has the DNA TGTGCCAGCAGCCCGATAGATATCGGGGAGCTGTTTTTT. Translating gives CASSPIDIGELFF.

This clonotype occurred many times. V gene TRBV11-2 combines with J gene TRBJ2-1; D gene ambiguous. Per the germline V gene, CDR1 is SGHAT and CDR2 is FQNNGV. The CDR3 extends over 13 amino acids. V was cut by 0 bases and J by 9 bases, with 9 bases left in between. CDR3 DNA sequence: TGTGCCAGCAGCTTAGAGTCTAGAGGTGAGCAGTTCTTC. It translates to CASSLESRGEQFF.

The rearrangement joins TRBV20-1 to TRBJ2-7; 9 nucleotides match TRBD2. The CDR3 extends over 13 amino acids. J lost 2 bases, V lost 4 bases, and 3 bases had no gene match. The germline gives CDR1 DFQATT, CDR2 SNEGSKA (reference sequence). CDR3: CSANSGGAYEQYF. The CDR3 bases are TGCAGTGCTAATAGCGGGGGAGCCTACGAGCAGTACTTC.

This clonotype was seen ten or more times. This chain links TRBV5-5 with TRBJ2-1; D tentatively reads TRBD1 or TRBD2 (5 bases each). The CDR3 contains 15 residues. Germline CDR1 is SGHKS and CDR2 is YYEKEE (reference sequence). V shed 4 bases and J shed 2 bases, with 13 bases lying between them. CDR3 in amino acids: CASSRDPPAYNEQFF. The DNA for the CDR3 is TGTGCCAGCAGCCGGGACCCTCCGGCCTACAATGAGCAGTTCTTC.

The V call is TRBV2, the J call TRBJ2-5, with D hard to call. Between the trimmed V and J ends, which lost 8 bases and 5 bases, there was a span of 9 bases. This CDR3 comprises 11 residues. Germline assignment: CDR1 SNHLY and CDR2 FYNNEI. Written as DNA, the CDR3 is TGTGCCAGCGAGGTCGGGGAGACCCAGTACTTC. Protein product: CASEVGETQYF.

This sequence joins TRBV12-3 or TRBV12-4 and TRBJ1-4, with TRBD1 matching 7 bases. V lost 4 bases to trimming and J lost 5 bases; unmatched junction nucleotides: 7. The CDR3 totals 15 residues. The CDR3 sequence: CASSSTGVTNEKLFF. DNA for the CDR3: TGTGCCAGCAGTTCAACAGGGGTGACAAATGAAAAACTGTTTTTT.

The genes are TRBV10-3 and TRBJ2-1, with D unclear. CDR1 is ENHRY and CDR2 is SYGVKD in the germline V gene. The CDR3 has 12 residues. Trimming took 6 bases from V and 7 from J, leaving 10 bases between them. Written as DNA, the CDR3 is TGTGCCATCAGGTCGGTTGTGAATGAGCAGTTCTTC. This sequence encodes CAIRSVVNEQFF.

This chain uses TRBV14 with TRBJ1-2; D gene ambiguous. In germline, CDR1 is SGHDN, CDR2 FVKESK. Trimming left V 4 bases short and J 7 bases short, with 22 bases between. CDR3 size: 16 residues. DNA of the CDR3: TGTGCCAGCAGCCGACCGGCCCGCGACACCGAATTTGGCTACACCTTC. Protein: CASSRPARDTEFGYTF.

This chain uses TRBV20-1 with TRBJ2-2; D might be TRBD1 (6 bases). V lost 2 bases and J lost 5, with 12 bases in between. Germline V lookup: CDR1 DFQATT, CDR2 SNEGSKA (reference sequence). This CDR3 is 14 amino acids long. CDR3 bases: TGCAGTGCTAGACAGCAGGGGATAACCGGGGAGCTGTTTTTT. Its protein product is CSARQQGITGELFF.

This clonotype has a handful of counts. The J gene is TRBJ2-6, the V gene TRBV2; D possibly matches TRBD1 or TRBD2 (5 bases each). The CDR3 extends over 18 amino acids. V shed 5 bases and J shed 1 base, with 18 bases lying between them. CDR1 and CDR2 (germline): SNHLY, FYNNEI. DNA for the CDR3: TGTGCCAGCAGTACCCGGGACCTAACTCGGTCTGGGGCCAACGTCCTGACTTTC. It is translated as CASSTRDLTRSGANVLTF. Full variable domain (missing parts from reference TRBV2 and TRBJ2-6): EPEVTQTPSHQVTQMGQEVILRCVPISNHLYFYWYRQILGQKVEFLVSFYNNEISEKSEIFDDQFSVERPDGSNFTLKIRSTKLEDSAMYFCASSTRDLTRSGANVLTFGAGSRLTVL.

The sample holds a few counts of this clonotype. The V and J genes are TRBV12-3 or TRBV12-4 and TRBJ1-6; D is uncertain. The length of the CDR3 is 14 residues. V lost 7 bases, J lost 9 bases, and 16 bases lay in between. CDR3 DNA: TGTGCCAGCACCTTAGACGGAGGTGTTTCACCCCTCCACTTT. Translated: CASTLDGGVSPLHF.

DNA for the CDR3: TGTGCCAGCAGCAAAGCTTACAGGGTTGGGACTAACTACGAGCAGTACGTC. Translating gives CASSKAYRVGTNYEQYV. The chain is built from TRBV21-1 and TRBJ2-7; the D call of TRBD2 is as the table states it, not checked on the DNA. TRBV21-1 is labeled a pseudogene. This CDR3 contains 17 residues.

V usage is TRBV18 and J usage is TRBJ2-2, with TRBD2 matching 9 bases. The CDR3 runs 14 residues. CDR1 KGHSH and CDR2 LQKENI come from the germline V gene. J gave up 4 bases and V 8 bases, and 5 bases lay outside the gene matches. CDR3 coding DNA: TGTGCCAGCCTCGCAGCGGGAGGCACCGGGGAGCTGTTTTTT. Protein: CASLAAGGTGELFF. Filled out from reference TRBV18 and TRBJ2-2, the complete variable domain reads NAGVMQNPRHLVRRRGQEARLRCSPMKGHSHVYWYRQLPEEGLKFMVYLQKENIIDESGMPKERFSAEFPKEGPSILRIQQVVRGDSAAYFCASLAAGGTGELFFGEGSRLTVL.

The CDR3 is CSTPRGASSYNEQFF. In nucleotides, the CDR3 is TGCAGCACCCCCCGCGGTGCTAGCTCCTACAATGAGCAGTTCTTC. This chain joins TRBV29-1 and TRBJ2-1; no firm D call. The germline V gene encodes CDR1 SQVTM and CDR2 ANQGSEA. V lost 8 bases and J 0 bases, leaving 17 bases between the germline ends. The CDR3 spans 15 residues.

This clonotype showed up just a few times. As DNA, the CDR3 is TGTGCCAGCAGCTTGGCGGGCAGCTCCTACGAGCAGTACGTC. It codes for CASSLAGSSYEQYV. The chain is built from TRBV7-8 and TRBJ2-7; D is possibly TRBD2 (5 bases). Trimming cost V 3 bases and J 0 bases, with 9 bases left between them. The CDR3 runs to 14 residues. Germline V gives CDR1 SGHVS, CDR2 FQNEAQ.

This clonotype came up a few times. The chain employs TRBV5-1 and TRBJ2-1, with D perhaps TRBD2 (5 bases). V lost 0 bases and J lost 0, with 10 bases in between. Germline CDR1 and CDR2: SGHRS and YFSETQ. The CDR3 runs to 16 residues. The CDR3 here is CASSLGSGFSYNEQFF. The CDR3 DNA reads TGCGCCAGCAGCTTGGGGAGCGGATTCTCCTACAATGAGCAGTTCTTC.

This clonotype was seen only once. The chain links TRBV5-6 to TRBJ1-5; D remains ambiguous. There are 15 residues in the CDR3. With 1 base removed from V and 2 bases from J, the gap between germline ends came to 10 bases. Germline-derived CDR1 and CDR2 are SGHDT and YYEEEE. For the CDR3, the DNA is TGTGCCAGCAGCTTGTACGGTATTCGCAATCAGCCCCAGCATTTT. Its protein is CASSLYGIRNQPQHF.

The rearrangement joins TRBV20-1 to TRBJ2-5; tentative D call: TRBD1 (6 bases). Germline V gene lookup returns CDR1 DFQATT and CDR2 SNEGSKA (reference sequence). Trimming left V 5 bases short and J 5 bases short, with 12 bases between. The CDR3 has 12 amino acids. CDR3 region: CSAHRDGETQYF. The CDR3 nucleotides read TGCAGTGCTCACAGGGATGGGGAGACCCAGTACTTC.

This clonotype showed up just a few times. The chain links TRBV28 to TRBJ1-1; TRBD1 is a possible D gene (5 bases). This CDR3 comprises 11 residues. Trimming left V 6 bases short and J 6 bases short, with 8 bases between. In germline, CDR1 is MDHEN, CDR2 SYDVKM. CDR3 sequence (DNA): TGTGCCAGCAGGACAGTCTCTGAAGCTTTCTTT. The encoded protein is CASRTVSEAFF.

This clonotype turned up a few times. V and J are TRBV11-1 and TRBJ2-2, with D tentatively TRBD1 (8 bases). The germline V and J ends were trimmed by 0 bases and 0 bases, with 26 bases remaining between them. Germline CDR1 reads SGHAT; CDR2 reads FQDESV (reference sequence). The CDR3 runs to 22 residues. CDR3 DNA: TGTGCCAGCAGCTTAGCCCGGACAGGGAGGGACTTTGGTGGCGCGAACACCGGGGAGCTGTTTTTT. It codes for CASSLARTGRDFGGANTGELFF.

The V and J genes are TRBV3-1 and TRBJ2-2, with a possible D match to TRBD2 (5 bases). Germline V CDR1 and CDR2: LGHDT, YNNKEL (reference sequence). The V gene lost 6 bases and the J gene lost 5 bases, with 13 bases spanning the gap. The CDR3 loop spans 14 amino acids. For the CDR3, the DNA is TGTGCCAGCAGGCCCATAGCGAGGACCGGGGAGCTGTTTTTT. Encoded protein: CASRPIARTGELFF.